These T cell receptor beta chains were read from a single sample in a study of T cell responses to AZD1222 COVID-19 vaccine. TCRdb's table, derived via immunoSEQ multiplex PCR, lists solely in-frame clones and lacks some. The repertoire has 120,000 or so clones, around 91% of them found once; the top ten carry around 4.5%. Sequences were derived from peripheral blood, sampled on day 0 of MenACWY control vaccination. Receptor source: an adult in good health. CDR3s include the opening cysteine and the closing phenylalanine or tryptophan. Fields, in order: V gene, clone size, D gene, CDR3 length, J gene, CDR3 protein, CDR3 DNA. D genes are given only for firm matches. Rows give clone size only sometimes, using once, few, many, or a class for an expanded clone.

v_call: TRBV6-1
clone_size: .
d_call: TRBD1
cdr3_length: 16
j_call: TRBJ1-5
cdr3_aa: CASSEVVRGQDQPQHF
cdr3_nt: TGTGCCAGCAGTGAAGTGGTCAGGGGGCAGGATCAGCCCCAGCATTTT

v_call: TRBV19
clone_size: .
d_call: .
cdr3_length: 15
j_call: TRBJ1-1
cdr3_aa: CASSIAYSVLREAFF
cdr3_nt: TGTGCCAGTAGTATAGCGTATTCCGTGTTACGGGAAGCTTTCTTT

v_call: TRBV20-1
clone_size: .
d_call: .
cdr3_length: 9
j_call: TRBJ1-1
cdr3_aa: CSASPQAFF
cdr3_nt: TGCAGTGCTAGCCCGCAAGCTTTCTTT

v_call: TRBV24-1
clone_size: .
d_call: .
cdr3_length: 17
j_call: TRBJ2-1
cdr3_aa: CATSERRGEFGYNEQFF
cdr3_nt: TGTGCCACCAGTGAAAGGAGGGGGGAGTTCGGCTACAATGAGCAGTTCTTC

v_call: TRBV7-2
clone_size: .
d_call: .
cdr3_length: 13
j_call: TRBJ2-1
cdr3_aa: CASSGARWNEQFF
cdr3_nt: TGTGCGTCGAGCGGCGCCCGTTGGAATGAGCAGTTCTTC

v_call: TRBV3-1/TRBV3-2
clone_size: .
d_call: .
cdr3_length: 16
j_call: TRBJ2-1
cdr3_aa: CASSQVVQVSYNEQFF
cdr3_nt: TGTGCCAGCAGCCAAGTGGTACAGGTTAGCTACAATGAGCAGTTCTTC

v_call: TRBV7-9
clone_size: .
d_call: .
cdr3_length: 14
j_call: TRBJ1-1
cdr3_aa: CASMGRGRHTEAFF
cdr3_nt: TGTGCCAGCATGGGGCGGGGAAGGCACACTGAAGCTTTCTTT

v_call: TRBV28
clone_size: .
d_call: TRBD1
cdr3_length: 15
j_call: TRBJ1-3
cdr3_aa: CASSYETGGGNTIYF
cdr3_nt: TGTGCCAGCTCCTATGAGACAGGGGGTGGAAACACCATATATTTT

v_call: TRBV6-5
clone_size: .
d_call: .
cdr3_length: 13
j_call: TRBJ1-2
cdr3_aa: CASSNRGFYGYTF
cdr3_nt: TGTGCCAGCAGCAACAGAGGCTTCTATGGCTACACCTTC

v_call: TRBV9
clone_size: .
d_call: TRBD2
cdr3_length: 14
j_call: TRBJ2-7
cdr3_aa: CASSEGLSPLEQYF
cdr3_nt: TGTGCCAGCAGCGAGGGACTATCCCCCCTCGAGCAGTACTTC

v_call: TRBV6-6
clone_size: .
d_call: TRBD2
cdr3_length: 14
j_call: TRBJ2-7
cdr3_aa: CASSYGAGEYEQYF
cdr3_nt: TGTGCCAGCAGTTACGGGGCGGGAGAGTACGAGCAGTACTTC

v_call: TRBV11-2
clone_size: .
d_call: .
cdr3_length: 12
j_call: TRBJ1-2
cdr3_aa: CASSSQGYGYTF
cdr3_nt: TGTGCCAGCAGCTCCCAGGGCTATGGCTACACCTTC

v_call: TRBV29-1
clone_size: .
d_call: .
cdr3_length: 16
j_call: TRBJ2-1
cdr3_aa: CSVGWLTGHSVNEQFF
cdr3_nt: TGCAGCGTTGGCTGGCTTACAGGGCACTCGGTGAATGAGCAGTTCTTC

v_call: TRBV19
clone_size: .
d_call: TRBD1
cdr3_length: 13
j_call: TRBJ1-2
cdr3_aa: CASSFRDRGGYTF
cdr3_nt: TGTGCCAGTAGTTTCCGGGACAGGGGTGGCTACACCTTC

v_call: TRBV11-2
clone_size: .
d_call: TRBD1
cdr3_length: 12
j_call: TRBJ1-2
cdr3_aa: CASSQTGDGYTF
cdr3_nt: TGTGCCAGCAGCCAGACAGGGGATGGCTACACCTTC

v_call: TRBV5-4
clone_size: .
d_call: .
cdr3_length: 13
j_call: TRBJ2-7
cdr3_aa: CASSLATSSEQYF
cdr3_nt: TGTGCCAGCAGCTTGGCGACTTCGAGTGAGCAGTACTTC

v_call: TRBV11-3
clone_size: .
d_call: .
cdr3_length: 16
j_call: TRBJ2-2
cdr3_aa: CASSLDSVFGTGELFF
cdr3_nt: TGTGCCAGCAGCTTAGATTCGGTATTTGGCACCGGGGAGCTGTTTTTT

v_call: TRBV5-6
clone_size: .
d_call: .
cdr3_length: 16
j_call: TRBJ2-4
cdr3_aa: CASSLGGPLAKNIQYF
cdr3_nt: TGTGCCAGCAGCTTGGGAGGGCCCCTAGCCAAAAACATTCAGTACTTC

v_call: TRBV15
clone_size: .
d_call: .
cdr3_length: 16
j_call: TRBJ1-5
cdr3_aa: CATSRDLRGDNQPQHF
cdr3_nt: TGTGCCACCAGCAGAGATCTACGGGGGGACAATCAGCCCCAGCATTTT

v_call: TRBV5-1
clone_size: .
d_call: .
cdr3_length: 16
j_call: TRBJ2-5
cdr3_aa: CASSSFGQGVLETQYF
cdr3_nt: TGCGCCAGCAGCTCCTTCGGGCAGGGAGTTCTGGAGACCCAGTACTTC

v_call: TRBV7-2
clone_size: .
d_call: .
cdr3_length: 15
j_call: TRBJ2-7
cdr3_aa: CASSLGFAEAYEQYF
cdr3_nt: TGTGCCAGCAGCTTGGGCTTTGCGGAGGCCTACGAGCAGTACTTC

v_call: TRBV7-2
clone_size: .
d_call: .
cdr3_length: 15
j_call: TRBJ2-3
cdr3_aa: CASSPRWEKTDTQYF
cdr3_nt: TGTGCCAGCAGCCCGAGGTGGGAGAAGACAGATACGCAGTATTTT

v_call: TRBV9
clone_size: .
d_call: .
cdr3_length: 15
j_call: TRBJ2-5
cdr3_aa: CASSVAHSYQETQYF
cdr3_nt: TGTGCCAGCAGCGTAGCTCACTCGTACCAAGAGACCCAGTACTTC

v_call: TRBV2
clone_size: .
d_call: TRBD1
cdr3_length: 14
j_call: TRBJ2-1
cdr3_aa: CASRKEGALWEQFF
cdr3_nt: TGTGCCAGCAGGAAAGAGGGGGCCCTGTGGGAGCAGTTCTTC

v_call: TRBV28
clone_size: few
d_call: .
cdr3_length: 12
j_call: TRBJ2-3
cdr3_aa: CASSLGEDTQYF
cdr3_nt: TGTGCCAGCAGTTTGGGGGAAGATACGCAGTATTTT

v_call: TRBV19
clone_size: .
d_call: .
cdr3_length: 14
j_call: TRBJ2-5
cdr3_aa: CASSTRDRQETQYF
cdr3_nt: TGTGCCAGTAGTACGCGGGACCGCCAAGAGACCCAGTACTTC

v_call: TRBV9
clone_size: many
d_call: .
cdr3_length: 13
j_call: TRBJ1-5
cdr3_aa: CASAGGWDQPQHF
cdr3_nt: TGTGCCTCCGCGGGGGGCTGGGATCAGCCCCAGCATTTT

v_call: TRBV7-2
clone_size: .
d_call: TRBD2
cdr3_length: 18
j_call: TRBJ2-3
cdr3_aa: CASSLAGLASNWENTQYF
cdr3_nt: TGTGCCAGCAGCTTAGCGGGACTAGCGTCCAATTGGGAAAATACGCAGTATTTT

v_call: TRBV4-3
clone_size: .
d_call: .
cdr3_length: 14
j_call: TRBJ1-4
cdr3_aa: CASSQDPRGEKLFF
cdr3_nt: TGCGCCAGCAGCCAAGATCCCCGAGGTGAAAAACTGTTTTTT

v_call: TRBV25-1
clone_size: once
d_call: TRBD2
cdr3_length: 15
j_call: TRBJ2-1
cdr3_aa: CASSDGSGRVLEQFF
cdr3_nt: TGTGCCAGCAGTGACGGGTCCGGGAGGGTGCTTGAGCAGTTCTTC

v_call: TRBV30
clone_size: .
d_call: TRBD1
cdr3_length: 14
j_call: TRBJ2-2
cdr3_aa: CAWRRQGDTGELFF
cdr3_nt: TGTGCCTGGCGAAGACAGGGCGACACCGGGGAGCTGTTTTTT

v_call: TRBV7-8
clone_size: .
d_call: .
cdr3_length: 15
j_call: TRBJ2-7
cdr3_aa: CASSNTTGTPSGQYF
cdr3_nt: TGTGCCAGCAGCAATACTACCGGGACCCCCTCCGGGCAGTACTTC

v_call: TRBV5-4
clone_size: .
d_call: .
cdr3_length: 12
j_call: TRBJ1-1
cdr3_aa: CASSRGASEAFF
cdr3_nt: TGTGCCAGCAGCCGGGGGGCCTCTGAAGCTTTCTTT

v_call: TRBV27
clone_size: once
d_call: TRBD1
cdr3_length: 18
j_call: TRBJ1-6
cdr3_aa: CASSLVGIGQGRGSPLHF
cdr3_nt: TGTGCCAGCAGTTTAGTGGGGATAGGACAGGGAAGAGGTTCACCCCTCCACTTT

v_call: TRBV27
clone_size: .
d_call: .
cdr3_length: 14
j_call: TRBJ1-1
cdr3_aa: CASSLSVTSTEAFF
cdr3_nt: TGTGCCAGCAGTTTATCGGTGACTTCCACTGAAGCTTTCTTT

v_call: TRBV7-3
clone_size: .
d_call: TRBD2
cdr3_length: 17
j_call: TRBJ2-5
cdr3_aa: CASSLLAGGRGQETQYF
cdr3_nt: TGTGCCAGCAGCTTACTAGCGGGAGGAAGGGGCCAAGAGACCCAGTACTTC

v_call: TRBV3-1/TRBV3-2
clone_size: .
d_call: TRBD2
cdr3_length: 17
j_call: TRBJ2-2
cdr3_aa: CASSPPRGGSRGGELFF
cdr3_nt: TGTGCCAGCAGCCCGCCCCGTGGCGGGAGTAGGGGCGGGGAGCTGTTTTTT

v_call: TRBV5-1
clone_size: once
d_call: .
cdr3_length: 14
j_call: TRBJ1-1
cdr3_aa: CASSSGPMNTEAFF
cdr3_nt: TGCGCCAGCAGCTCGGGACCCATGAACACTGAAGCTTTCTTT

v_call: TRBV9
clone_size: .
d_call: .
cdr3_length: 15
j_call: TRBJ1-3
cdr3_aa: CASSKSWTAGNTIYF
cdr3_nt: TGTGCCAGCAGCAAGAGCTGGACTGCTGGAAACACCATATATTTT

v_call: TRBV24-1
clone_size: .
d_call: .
cdr3_length: 16
j_call: TRBJ1-5
cdr3_aa: CATRGLAGTCNQPQHF
cdr3_nt: TGTGCCACCAGGGGATTGGCAGGAACTTGCAATCAGCCCCAGCATTTT

v_call: TRBV28
clone_size: .
d_call: TRBD1
cdr3_length: 14
j_call: TRBJ1-4
cdr3_aa: CASSTPTGNEKLFF
cdr3_nt: TGTGCCAGCAGTACTCCGACAGGGAATGAAAAACTGTTTTTT

v_call: TRBV2
clone_size: .
d_call: .
cdr3_length: 10
j_call: TRBJ2-2
cdr3_aa: CASRIGELFF
cdr3_nt: TGTGCCAGCAGAATCGGGGAGCTGTTTTTT

v_call: TRBV18
clone_size: few
d_call: .
cdr3_length: 14
j_call: TRBJ2-7
cdr3_aa: CASSQSGYREAQYF
cdr3_nt: TGTGCCAGCTCACAATCGGGCTATAGGGAGGCGCAGTACTTC

v_call: TRBV24-1
clone_size: .
d_call: .
cdr3_length: 15
j_call: TRBJ2-5
cdr3_aa: CATSDLSSLQETQYF
cdr3_nt: TGTGCCACCAGTGATTTGTCCAGCCTCCAAGAGACCCAGTACTTC

v_call: TRBV28
clone_size: once
d_call: TRBD1
cdr3_length: 15
j_call: TRBJ1-5
cdr3_aa: CASRRDSGAHQPQHF
cdr3_nt: TGTGCCAGCAGGCGGGACAGTGGGGCTCATCAGCCCCAGCATTTT

v_call: TRBV5-6
clone_size: .
d_call: .
cdr3_length: 15
j_call: TRBJ2-1
cdr3_aa: CASSFSVHSYNEQFF
cdr3_nt: TGTGCCAGCAGCTTTAGCGTTCACTCCTACAATGAGCAGTTCTTC

v_call: TRBV6-2/TRBV6-3
clone_size: few
d_call: .
cdr3_length: 18
j_call: TRBJ1-3
cdr3_aa: CASSYSSGEWIPGNTIYF
cdr3_nt: TGTGCCAGCAGTTACTCGTCAGGGGAATGGATCCCTGGAAACACCATATATTTT

v_call: TRBV19
clone_size: .
d_call: .
cdr3_length: 14
j_call: TRBJ2-1
cdr3_aa: CASSMGISYNEQFF
cdr3_nt: TGTGCCAGTAGTATGGGGATCTCCTACAATGAGCAGTTCTTC

v_call: TRBV5-5
clone_size: .
d_call: .
cdr3_length: 14
j_call: TRBJ1-1
cdr3_aa: CASSLVVTGAEAFF
cdr3_nt: TGTGCCAGCAGCTTGGTGGTTACCGGGGCTGAAGCTTTCTTT

v_call: TRBV5-6
clone_size: .
d_call: TRBD1
cdr3_length: 16
j_call: TRBJ2-2
cdr3_aa: CASSLGQGARTGELFF
cdr3_nt: TGTGCCAGCAGCTTGGGACAGGGGGCGCGGACCGGGGAGCTGTTTTTT

v_call: TRBV7-9
clone_size: .
d_call: TRBD2
cdr3_length: 17
j_call: TRBJ2-1
cdr3_aa: CASSKGLAGDSYNEQFF
cdr3_nt: TGTGCCAGCAGCAAAGGACTAGCGGGGGACTCCTACAATGAGCAGTTCTTC

v_call: TRBV4-1
clone_size: once
d_call: TRBD2
cdr3_length: 15
j_call: TRBJ2-1
cdr3_aa: CASSPLAGPNNEQFF
cdr3_nt: TGCGCCAGCAGTCCCTTAGCGGGACCTAACAATGAGCAGTTCTTC

v_call: TRBV14
clone_size: .
d_call: TRBD1
cdr3_length: 15
j_call: TRBJ1-6
cdr3_aa: CASRRAGGFGSPLHF
cdr3_nt: TGTGCCAGCAGGAGGGCAGGGGGCTTTGGTTCACCCCTCCACTTT

v_call: TRBV9
clone_size: .
d_call: .
cdr3_length: 14
j_call: TRBJ1-1
cdr3_aa: CASSVGQVNTEAFF
cdr3_nt: TGTGCCAGCAGCGTAGGTCAGGTGAACACTGAAGCTTTCTTT

v_call: TRBV18
clone_size: .
d_call: TRBD1
cdr3_length: 14
j_call: TRBJ1-4
cdr3_aa: CASSPDRVYEKLFF
cdr3_nt: TGTGCCAGCTCACCCGACAGGGTATACGAAAAACTGTTTTTT